This TCR beta chain was sequenced during a study of blood T cells in healthy people across ages. Across the whole study: T cells yielded about one barcoded beta molecule per two cells through template switching.

PCR was performed a second time for roughly 7 to 11 cycles using a sample-barcoded 5' primer and a J-beta primer mix. In TCRdb, the 5' RACE reads were re-called with MiXCR into one record per CDR3 protein. Of about 1 million distinct CDR3 sequences in the sample, 45% were seen once. Those donating, healthy Caucasian individuals from Russia, were aged about 6 to 90. The total RNA that was extracted per sample amounted to at least 5 micrograms. About this clonotype: Antigen: not known.

Study-wide results and limits: Long-lived donors exceeded aged donors in naive CD4+ cells and diversity.

The CDR3 has 14 amino acids. V gave up 5 bases and J gave up 2 bases; unmatched junction bases: 8. Germline assignment: CDR1 DFQATT and CDR2 SNEGSKA (reference sequence). The receptor was derived from an older woman in good health. V gene TRBV20-1 combines with J gene TRBJ2-5, with TRBD1 matching over 7 bases. Sequencing was done on a sample of blood. As DNA, the CDR3 is TGCAGTGCTCCCCTCCGCAGGGGGCAAGAGACCCAGTACTTC. As protein: CSAPLRRGQETQYF.